The 9 T cell receptor beta chains below all came from one sample that was sequenced in a study of EBV T-cell therapy then PD-1 blockade in nasopharyngeal carcinoma. Assay: immunoSEQ multiplex PCR; the TCRdb copy retains only in-frame clones and omits some. The sample contains approximately 21,000 clones, 75% to 90% of which appear only once. What these receptors recognize is not known. The sample's treatment: AdE1-LMPpoly-expanded autologous EBV-specific T-cell therapy followed by anti-PD-1 nivolumab. The sequencing here drew on CD8+ T cells from blood, taken at roughly day 60 from a patient whose treatment included autologous EBV-specific T cells and nivolumab. These receptors came from a man aged 35 to 55 with nasopharyngeal carcinoma.

This chain joins TRBV18 and TRBJ2-5, with D possibly matching TRBD2 (6 bases). Looked up from germline, CDR1 is KGHSH and CDR2 is LQKENI. This CDR3 has 14 residues. V lost 6 bases and J lost 5, with 16 bases in between. The CDR3 region is CASSAGEGRETQYF. CDR3 DNA: TGTGCCAGCTCCGCCGGTGAGGGGAGGGAGACCCAGTACTTC. The full variable domain, rest sourced from reference TRBV18 and TRBJ2-5, is NAGVMQNPRHLVRRRGQEARLRCSPMKGHSHVYWYRQLPEEGLKFMVYLQKENIIDESGMPKERFSAEFPKEGPSILRIQQVVRGDSAAYFCASSAGEGRETQYFGPGTRLLVL.

This chain connects TRBV28 to TRBJ1-1; 7 positions agree with TRBD1. The length of the CDR3 is 14 residues. Unmatched junction bases numbered 7, after V lost 5 bases and J lost 4 bases. Germline lookup yields CDR1 MDHEN and CDR2 SYDVKM. As DNA, the CDR3 is TGTGCCAGCAGTATACAGGGGATGAGCACTGAAGCTTTCTTT. The encoded protein is CASSIQGMSTEAFF.

V is TRBV13 and J is TRBJ2-1; D possibly corresponds to TRBD2 (7 bases). CDR1 PRHDT and CDR2 FYEKMQ come from the germline V gene (reference sequence). V was pared by 10 bases and J by 8 bases, with 18 bases between. The CDR3 loop spans 13 amino acids. The CDR3 spells CAIPGEGRYEQFF. CDR3 DNA sequence: TGTGCCATCCCAGGGGAGGGAAGATATGAGCAGTTCTTC.

V gene TRBV12-3 or TRBV12-4 combines with J gene TRBJ2-3; D unresolved. The V gene lost 6 bases and the J gene lost 4 bases, with 8 bases spanning the gap. This CDR3 is 12 amino acids long. CDR3 nucleotides: TGTGCCAGCAGCCCAAGTGCAGATACGCAGTATTTT. The encoded protein is CASSPSADTQYF.

The chain is built from TRBV4-3 and TRBJ2-7; D is ambiguous. The CDR3 is made up of 15 amino acids. CDR1 and CDR2 from the germline V gene are LGHNA and YSLEER. Trimming pared 1 base from V and 6 bases from J, leaving 16 bases between. Here the CDR3 DNA reads TGCGCCAGCAGCCAAGGGGTCCGGGTGGTCGCCGAGCAGTACTTC. It yields the protein CASSQGVRVVAEQYF.

V is TRBV5-4 and J is TRBJ2-1; 10 bases map to TRBD2. The CDR3 is 15 amino acids. The junction had 2 bases not matched to a gene; V was cut back by 3 bases and J by 2 bases. Germline CDR1 is SGHNT and CDR2 is YYREEE (reference sequence). CDR3 amino acids: CASSSSGGPYNEQFF. CDR3 DNA: TGTGCCAGCAGCTCTAGCGGGGGCCCCTACAATGAGCAGTTCTTC.

This clone was seen a handful of times. V and J are TRBV7-9 and TRBJ1-1; D is possibly TRBD1 (6 bases). The CDR3 is 13 amino acids. Germline CDR1 and CDR2: SEHNR and FQNEAQ (reference sequence). Trimming took off 5 bases at V and 6 bases at J, with 13 bases between the two ends. The DNA for the CDR3 is TGTGCCAGCAGCCGCGGACAGAGGGCTGAAGCTTTCTTT. Translation: CASSRGQRAEAFF. Supplemented by reference TRBV7-9 and TRBJ1-1, the full variable domain reads DTGVSQNPRHKITKRGQNVTFRCDPISEHNRLYWYRQTLGQGPEFLTYFQNEAQLEKSRLLSDRFSAERPKGSFSTLEIQRTEQGDSAMYLCASSRGQRAEAFFGQGTRLTVV.

The V call is TRBV28, the J call TRBJ2-1; 7 bases map to TRBD1. The junction had 7 bases not matched to a gene; V was cut back by 3 bases and J by 2 bases. There are 16 residues in the CDR3. The germline V gene encodes CDR1 MDHEN and CDR2 SYDVKM. The CDR3 reads CASSFHRGPTYNEQFF. CDR3 nucleotides: TGTGCCAGCAGTTTCCACAGGGGCCCCACCTACAATGAGCAGTTCTTC.

The chain employs TRBV19 and TRBJ2-1, with 9 positions matching TRBD1. V gave up 7 bases and J gave up 9 bases; unmatched junction bases: 13. Germline V gives CDR1 LNHDA, CDR2 SQIVND (reference sequence). The CDR3 runs 15 residues. As DNA, the CDR3 is TGTGCCAGTACCCGGGACAGGGACTCCTCGAGTGAGCAGTTCTTC. Translating it yields CASTRDRDSSSEQFF.